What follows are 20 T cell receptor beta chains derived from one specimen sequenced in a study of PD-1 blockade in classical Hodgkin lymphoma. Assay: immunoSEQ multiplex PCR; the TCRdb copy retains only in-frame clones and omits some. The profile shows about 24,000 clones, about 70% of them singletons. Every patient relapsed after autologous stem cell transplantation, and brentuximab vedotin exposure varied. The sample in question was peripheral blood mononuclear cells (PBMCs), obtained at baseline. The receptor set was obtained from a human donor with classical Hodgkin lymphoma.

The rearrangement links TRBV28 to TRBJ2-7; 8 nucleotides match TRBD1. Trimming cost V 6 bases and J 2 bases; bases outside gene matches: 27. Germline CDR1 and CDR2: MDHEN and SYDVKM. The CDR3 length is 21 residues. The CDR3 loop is CASSPRQGRLKFGSPPYEQYF. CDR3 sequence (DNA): TGTGCCAGCAGCCCCAGACAGGGGAGATTAAAATTTGGAAGTCCGCCCTACGAGCAGTACTTC.

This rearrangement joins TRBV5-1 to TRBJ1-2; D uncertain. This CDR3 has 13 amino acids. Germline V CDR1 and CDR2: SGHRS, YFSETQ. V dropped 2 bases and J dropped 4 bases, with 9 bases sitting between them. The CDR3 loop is CASSFPDVYGYTF. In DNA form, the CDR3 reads TGCGCCAGCAGCTTCCCGGACGTCTATGGCTACACCTTC.

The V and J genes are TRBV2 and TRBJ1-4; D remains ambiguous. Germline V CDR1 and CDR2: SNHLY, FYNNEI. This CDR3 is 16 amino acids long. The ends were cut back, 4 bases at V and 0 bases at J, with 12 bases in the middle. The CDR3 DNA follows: TGTGCCAGCAGTGGAGGGAGGGAGGCAACTAATGAAAAACTGTTTTTT. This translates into CASSGGREATNEKLFF. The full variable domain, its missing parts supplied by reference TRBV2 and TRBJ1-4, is EPEVTQTPSHQVTQMGQEVILRCVPISNHLYFYWYRQILGQKVEFLVSFYNNEISEKSEIFDDQFSVERPDGSNFTLKIRSTKLEDSAMYFCASSGGREATNEKLFFGSGTQLSVL.

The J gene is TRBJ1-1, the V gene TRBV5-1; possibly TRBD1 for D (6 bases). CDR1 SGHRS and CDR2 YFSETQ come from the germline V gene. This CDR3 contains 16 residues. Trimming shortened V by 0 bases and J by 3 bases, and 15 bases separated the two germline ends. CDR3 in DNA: TGCGCCAGCAGCTTGGGACCCGGGGGCGCGTACACTGAAGCTTTCTTT. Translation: CASSLGPGGAYTEAFF.

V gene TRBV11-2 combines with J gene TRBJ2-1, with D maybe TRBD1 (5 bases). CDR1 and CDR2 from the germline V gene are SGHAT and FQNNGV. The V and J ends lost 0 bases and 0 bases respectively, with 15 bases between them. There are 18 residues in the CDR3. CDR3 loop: CASSLDRLGAFSYNEQFF. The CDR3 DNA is TGTGCCAGCAGCTTAGATCGGTTAGGGGCCTTCTCCTACAATGAGCAGTTCTTC.

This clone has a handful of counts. The CDR3: CASSQDGGQGGEKLFF. The CDR3 bases are TGCGCCAGCAGCCAAGATGGGGGACAGGGTGGTGAAAAACTGTTTTTT. V and J are TRBV4-1 and TRBJ1-4, with 9 positions matching TRBD1. Germline V gene data show CDR1 as MGHRA and CDR2 as YSYEKL. The CDR3 extends over 16 amino acids. V shed 0 bases and J 7 bases; nucleotides not matched to a gene: 6.

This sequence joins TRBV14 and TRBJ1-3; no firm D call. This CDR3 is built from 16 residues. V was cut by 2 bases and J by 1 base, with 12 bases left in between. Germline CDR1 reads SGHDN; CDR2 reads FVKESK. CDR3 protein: CASSQTRAISGNTIYF. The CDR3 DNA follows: TGTGCCAGCAGCCAAACCCGGGCAATTTCTGGAAACACCATATATTTT.

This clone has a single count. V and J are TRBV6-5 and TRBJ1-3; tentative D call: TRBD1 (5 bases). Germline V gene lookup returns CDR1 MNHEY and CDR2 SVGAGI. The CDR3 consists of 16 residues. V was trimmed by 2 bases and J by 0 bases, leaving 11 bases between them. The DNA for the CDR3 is TGTGCCAGCAGTTACCGGGGCAGTTACTCTGGAAACACCATATATTTT. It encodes CASSYRGSYSGNTIYF.

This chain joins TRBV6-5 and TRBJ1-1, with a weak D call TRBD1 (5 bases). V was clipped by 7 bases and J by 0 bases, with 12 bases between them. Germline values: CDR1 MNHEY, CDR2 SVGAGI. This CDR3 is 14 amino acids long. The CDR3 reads CASTRQGMNTEAFF. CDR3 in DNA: TGTGCCAGCACCCGCCAGGGTATGAACACTGAAGCTTTCTTT.

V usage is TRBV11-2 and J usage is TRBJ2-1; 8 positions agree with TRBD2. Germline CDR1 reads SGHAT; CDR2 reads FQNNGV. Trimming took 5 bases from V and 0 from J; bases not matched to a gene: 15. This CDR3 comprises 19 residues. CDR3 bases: TGTGCCAGCAGCGACTCCGGGGGGGCCTTCTCCTTCTCCTACAATGAGCAGTTCTTC. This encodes CASSDSGGAFSFSYNEQFF.

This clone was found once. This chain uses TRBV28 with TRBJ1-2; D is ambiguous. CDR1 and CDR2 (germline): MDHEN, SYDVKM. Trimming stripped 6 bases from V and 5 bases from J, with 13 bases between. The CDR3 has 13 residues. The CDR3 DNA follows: TGTGCCAGCAGGGGTGGATCCCGGTATGGCTACACCTTC. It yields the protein CASRGGSRYGYTF.

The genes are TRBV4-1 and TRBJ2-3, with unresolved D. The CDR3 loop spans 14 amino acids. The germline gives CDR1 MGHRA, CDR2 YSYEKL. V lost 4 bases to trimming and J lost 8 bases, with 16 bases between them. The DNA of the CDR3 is TGCGCCAGCAGCCCCCCTCAGAGTCCCAGTACGCAGTATTTT. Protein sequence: CASSPPQSPSTQYF.

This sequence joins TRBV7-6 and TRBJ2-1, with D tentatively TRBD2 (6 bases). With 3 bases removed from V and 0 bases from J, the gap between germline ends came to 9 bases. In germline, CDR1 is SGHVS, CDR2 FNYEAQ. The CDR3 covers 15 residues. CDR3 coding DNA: TGTGCCAGCAGCTTGGACGGGAGCTCCTACAATGAGCAGTTCTTC. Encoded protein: CASSLDGSSYNEQFF.

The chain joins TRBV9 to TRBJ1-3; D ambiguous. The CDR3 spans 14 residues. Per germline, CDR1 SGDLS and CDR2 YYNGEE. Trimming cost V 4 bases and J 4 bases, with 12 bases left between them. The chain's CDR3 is CASSPRTEGNTIYF. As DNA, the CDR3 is TGTGCCAGCAGCCCTCGGACCGAAGGAAACACCATATATTTT.

The CDR3 region is CASSQTGGPYNEQFF. Written as DNA, the CDR3 is TGTGCCAGCAGCCAAACAGGGGGCCCCTACAATGAGCAGTTCTTC. The chain joins TRBV7-8 to TRBJ2-1, with 9 positions matching TRBD1. V was pared by 5 bases and J by 2 bases, with 4 bases of the junction left unmatched. The CDR3 totals 15 residues. The germline gives CDR1 SGHVS, CDR2 FQNEAQ. Together with reference TRBV7-8 and TRBJ2-1, the CDR3 gives the full variable domain: GAGVSQSPRYKVAKRGQDVALRCDPISGHVSLFWYQQALGQGPEFLTYFQNEAQLDKSGLPSDRFFAERPEGSVSTLKIQRTQQEDSAVYLCASSQTGGPYNEQFFGPGTRLTVL.

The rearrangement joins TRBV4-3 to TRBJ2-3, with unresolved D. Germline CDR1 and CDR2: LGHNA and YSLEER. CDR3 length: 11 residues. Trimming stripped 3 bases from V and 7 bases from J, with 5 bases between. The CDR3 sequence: CASSQAHTQYF. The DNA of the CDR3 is TGCGCCAGCAGCCAGGCCCATACGCAGTATTTT.

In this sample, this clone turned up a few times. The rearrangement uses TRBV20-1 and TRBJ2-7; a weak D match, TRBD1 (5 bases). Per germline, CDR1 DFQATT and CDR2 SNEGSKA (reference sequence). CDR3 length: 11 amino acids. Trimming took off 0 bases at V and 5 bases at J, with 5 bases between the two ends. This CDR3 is CSAREGDEQYF. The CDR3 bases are TGCAGTGCTAGAGAAGGGGACGAGCAGTACTTC.

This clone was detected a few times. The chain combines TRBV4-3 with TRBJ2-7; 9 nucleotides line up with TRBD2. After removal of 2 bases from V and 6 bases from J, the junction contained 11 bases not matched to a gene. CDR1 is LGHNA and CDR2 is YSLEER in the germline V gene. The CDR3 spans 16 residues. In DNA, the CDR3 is TGCGCCAGCAGCCAAATGGGGCCGGCTAGCGGGGCCGAGCAGTACTTC. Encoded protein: CASSQMGPASGAEQYF.

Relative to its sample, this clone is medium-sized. CDR3 sequence (DNA): TGTGCCAGCAGTGACCTTTTCTACGAGCAGTACTTC. It codes for CASSDLFYEQYF. The chain has TRBV6-6 and TRBJ2-7; D gene ambiguous. The V and J ends lost 5 bases and 3 bases respectively, with 8 bases between them. Germline V lookup: CDR1 MNHNY, CDR2 SVGAGI (reference sequence). The CDR3 has 12 residues.

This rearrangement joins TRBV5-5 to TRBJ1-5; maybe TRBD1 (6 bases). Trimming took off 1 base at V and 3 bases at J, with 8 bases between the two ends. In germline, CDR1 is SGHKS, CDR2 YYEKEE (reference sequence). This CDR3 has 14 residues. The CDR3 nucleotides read TGTGCCAGCAGCTTGAAGGGGGACAATCAGCCCCAGCATTTT. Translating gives CASSLKGDNQPQHF.